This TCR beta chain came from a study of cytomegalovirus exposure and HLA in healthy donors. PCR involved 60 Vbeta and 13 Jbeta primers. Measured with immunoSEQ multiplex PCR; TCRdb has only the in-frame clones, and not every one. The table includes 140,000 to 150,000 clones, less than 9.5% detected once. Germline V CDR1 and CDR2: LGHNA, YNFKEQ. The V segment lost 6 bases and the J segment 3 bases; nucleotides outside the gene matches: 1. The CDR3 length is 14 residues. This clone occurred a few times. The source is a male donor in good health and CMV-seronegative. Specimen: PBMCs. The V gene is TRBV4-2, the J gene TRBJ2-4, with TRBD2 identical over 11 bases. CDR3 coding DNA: TGTGCCAGCAGGGGGACTAGCGGCAAAAACATTCAGTACTTC. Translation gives CASRGTSGKNIQYF.